This TCR beta chain was retrieved from a study of tumor-infiltrating lymphocytes in localized non-small cell lung cancer. Whole-study results and caveats: Different pieces of the same tissue went to different assays, confounding technical variation with intratumor heterogeneity. IM1 and IM2 tumors showed no difference in T-cell fraction.

This CDR3 is built from 14 residues. Germline CDR1 SGHAT, CDR2 FQNNGV. Between the trimmed V and J ends, which lost 1 base and 3 bases, there was a span of 10 bases. This clone was counted between two and nine times. Its antigen is not identified. Generated by immunoSEQ multiplex PCR, the TCRdb table keeps only in-frame clones and is missing some. The data contain just over 9,500 clones, more than 75% of them singletons. The specimen was lung tumor tissue. The sequence was collected from a human donor with non-small cell lung cancer. The chain has TRBV11-2 and TRBJ2-7; D is ambiguous. The CDR3 spells CASSLGPPGYEQYF. CDR3 DNA sequence: TGTGCCAGCAGCTTAGGACCCCCGGGCTACGAGCAGTACTTC.